This T cell receptor beta chain was captured in a study of T cells in Graves' hyperthyroidism and ophthalmopathy (dated by TCRdb to about 2019). Describing the broader study: Peripheral blood was collected at initial diagnosis, before any treatment. TCR V-J signatures able to tell the groups apart were searched for in a discovery cohort of some 100 patients, of whom 40 to 45 had Graves' ophthalmopathy and about 60 had stable Graves' hyperthyroidism. Whether ophthalmopathy could be predicted prospectively was tested in an independent validation cohort made up of approximately 19 hyperthyroidism patients plus 17 patients who later progressed to ophthalmopathy. The approximately 100 discovery patients were randomly divided into training and test sets at a 7:3 ratio. The study also compared thyroid tissue and blood T-cell repertoires from 5 to 7 Graves' hyperthyroidism patients. Following sampling, methimazole starting at 30 mg daily was given to hyperthyroidism patients, and high-dose intravenous methylprednisolone was given to ophthalmopathy patients. The paper reports TCR Vbeta CDR3 sequencing of fewer than 150 peripheral blood samples: 43 ophthalmopathy, about 75 hyperthyroidism and 17 progressor patients. The study at large found these results: Blood samples also contained most of the expanded thyroid clonotypes (frequency above 0.001), which suggests that blood repertoires may reflect thyroid immune responses. Ophthalmopathy was separated from stable hyperthyroidism by a 13 V-J signature model, with approximately 89% sensitivity and roughly 81% specificity obtained in cross-validation and 80%/75% obtained in testing. In validation, the model predicted progression to ophthalmopathy a median of roughly 6.1 months before onset, with about 71% sensitivity and almost 75% specificity. Sample size was not statistically predetermined, and blinding of investigators to group allocation was not performed.

In the ophthalmopathy patients, disease was moderately to severely active, with a Clinical Activity Score of 3 or more, a NOSPECS grade of 4 or more, and a duration of less than 3 months. The study excluded patients with uncontrolled infections, other autoimmune diseases, pregnancy or lactation. Diagnoses were established on the basis of clinical symptoms, serum thyroxine and TRAb, thyroid ultrasound, and orbital computed tomography. PBMCs were separated from roughly 10 ml of fresh peripheral blood using Ficoll-Paque density gradient centrifugation. Trizol reagent was used to extract total RNA, and RNA quality was then checked on an Agilent 2100 Bioanalyzer. For this chain, trimming is 5 bases at the V end and 8 bases at the J end, and the number of junction bases without a gene match is 4. From the cysteine up to the phenylalanine, the CDR3 has a length of 14 residues. The sequence is cut down to CDR3 DNA, 42 bases in frame from base 1. In the germline V gene, CDR1 corresponds to SGHTA and CDR2 to FQGNSA.

Within its sample, this clonotype is medium-sized (0.01 to 0.1%). Its specific antigen is unknown. No per-base quality is available; no much larger clone lies one base away. Amplification of TCR beta CDR3 regions was carried out from RNA transcripts. The TCR CDR3 was subjected to a first round of RT-PCR using the HTBI primer set and the Qiagen OneStep RT-PCR kit. Libraries were constructed in a second round of multiplex PCR, after which size selection and purification were carried out. Sequencing of the libraries was done on an Illumina HiSeq2000 using paired-end 100 bp reads. In the original analysis: Raw data were processed with SOAPnuke, discarding reads with adapters, uncalled bases, mean Phred below 15, or no exact constant-primer or identifier match. COPE v1.2.5 was used to merge the high-quality paired reads, and each unique nucleotide sequence was defined as a clonotype. MiTCR v1.1 was used to align clonotypes to the IMGT TRBV, TRBD and TRBJ reference segments. The analysis was restricted to V-J combinations with a frequency above 0.0001, which together covered 99.2% of the repertoires. A TCS score was defined as the ratio between F50 (clonal expansion) and ExV (chaos), using BLOSUM62-based TCRdist between CDR3 peptides within each V-J. Welch's t-statistics and random forest reduced some 510 V-J features to some 14, which were used in a naive Bayes classifier (R e1071). The Morisita-Horn index was used to measure how similar the thyroid and blood repertoires were. The public reads were reanalyzed by TCRdb: fastp trimming at Q25, MiXCR alignment, in-frame beta chains only. A single entry per CDR3 protein holds the most common genes and DNA from its merged rows. The V and J calls and clone size are TCRdb's, not the authors'. The sample includes almost 35,000 distinct CDR3 sequences, with 52% observed a single time. About 25% of the sample is in the top ten clones.

Specimen: blood. The TCR comes from a woman aged 40 to 49 with Graves' ophthalmopathy. The V and J genes are TRBV7-2 and TRBJ1-6, with 9 bases matching TRBD1. The DNA sequence reads TGTGCCAGCAGCCGGACAGGGGTAGATTCACCCCTCCACTTT. The translation is CASSRTGVDSPLHF.